The sequence of this TCR beta chain was determined in a study of human T cells and chemical hapten exposure. Regarding this clonotype: Its antigen is still unknown.

Germline V gene sequence: CDR1 MNHEY, CDR2 SVGAGI. This CDR3 region has 16 residues. J lost 3 bases, V lost 6 bases, and 10 bases had no gene match. Time point here: patch test 1, 2 weeks after DPC sensitization. Documented treatment: therapeutic diphenylcyclopropenone sensitization with weekly scalp DPC. Suited to DPC and affected by alopecia, the donors ranged from 18 to 70 years old. Overall study findings and caveats: PT1 expanded TCR counts correlated positively with patch test score. Relative to control repertoires, expanded TCRs gave rise to significantly more large CDR3 similarity clusters.

It was the library that attached unique molecular identifiers to individual cDNA molecules. MiXCR, run by TCRdb on the RACE reads, gives a single entry per CDR3 protein. The sample records about 56,000 distinct CDR3 sequences, approximately 8.6% being singletons. The sample was whole blood, taken in connection with sensitization to the hapten diphenylcyclopropenone (DPC). The source of this sequence is a woman aged 40 to 50 with alopecia areata. Some clones in this sample may be carry-over from other donors' samples. The genes are TRBV6-5 and TRBJ1-4; 7 bases line up with TRBD1. The CDR3 protein is CASRPGTAYANEKLFF. In DNA, the CDR3 is TGTGCCAGCAGGCCCGGGACAGCTTATGCTAATGAAAAACTGTTTTTT.